The rows below give T cell receptor beta chains drawn from one sample of a study of beta chain features in type 1 diabetes. Sequencing was performed with immunoSEQ multiplex PCR; in TCRdb, only in-frame clones are kept and a portion is missing. The table lists 500,000 to 800,000 clones, under 15% of them singletons. The sequencing sample was made of naive CD4+ T cells from blood. Every receptor here comes from a man aged 30 to 45 with type 1 diabetes. Each CDR3 is given with its conserved first and last residue. Clone sizes are given selectively: once, few, many, or a class where the clone is expanded.

CDR3aa: CASSRTSGVTDTQYF
abundance: -
v_gene: TRBV5-1

CDR3aa: CASSSYLINIQYF
abundance: few
v_gene: TRBV11-2

CDR3aa: CASSPRDRYNSPLHF
abundance: once
v_gene: TRBV5-1

CDR3aa: CASSLRGGETQYF
abundance: few
v_gene: TRBV13

CDR3aa: CSVAVQGENSPLHF
abundance: -
v_gene: TRBV29-1

CDR3aa: CSGTGYTF
abundance: -
v_gene: TRBV29-1

CDR3aa: CASSLDSLGRYEQYF
abundance: -
v_gene: TRBV7-9

CDR3aa: CSARRPGAGNTIYF
abundance: -
v_gene: TRBV29-1

CDR3aa: CASYPKAGWNSPLHF
abundance: -
v_gene: TRBV6-5

CDR3aa: CSIIFYEQYF
abundance: -
v_gene: TRBV20-1

CDR3aa: CASMVAGYEQYF
abundance: -
v_gene: TRBV2

CDR3aa: CASSLRRAGELFF
abundance: -
v_gene: TRBV7-2

CDR3aa: CASSEARGASGQPQHF
abundance: few
v_gene: TRBV6-1

CDR3aa: CASSLGLAGGSDTQYF
abundance: -
v_gene: TRBV7-2

CDR3aa: CASSLIPLSGASVDTIYF
abundance: few
v_gene: TRBV7-9

CDR3aa: CASSEHGTGNGGYTF
abundance: few
v_gene: TRBV25-1

CDR3aa: CASSPTQEKLFF
abundance: -
v_gene: TRBV18

CDR3aa: CASSRQQGGGTEAFF
abundance: few
v_gene: TRBV14

CDR3aa: CASGARTDTQYF
abundance: -
v_gene: TRBV11-2

CDR3aa: CASRLRTEDNQPQHF
abundance: -
v_gene: TRBV7-2

CDR3aa: CASSTDRGQLEDTQYF
abundance: few
v_gene: TRBV5-1

CDR3aa: CASTPDRAVADTQYF
abundance: few
v_gene: TRBV2

CDR3aa: CAISDRTALDSPLHF
abundance: few
v_gene: TRBV10-3

CDR3aa: CAWSTFRGSGNTIYF
abundance: -
v_gene: TRBV30

CDR3aa: CASSQGWGEGTDTQYF
abundance: few
v_gene: TRBV4-1

CDR3aa: CASILSGANVLTF
abundance: -
v_gene: TRBV6-6

CDR3aa: CASSPPRDRNTDTQYF
abundance: -
v_gene: TRBV11-2

CDR3aa: CASSATGTGYGYTF
abundance: few
v_gene: TRBV5-1

CDR3aa: CASSLFGTQETQYF
abundance: -
v_gene: TRBV27

CDR3aa: CASSSGTGDIYEQYF
abundance: -
v_gene: TRBV5-4

CDR3aa: CASSFLGRVDQPQHF
abundance: -
v_gene: TRBV27

CDR3aa: CAILAGAGNEQFF
abundance: few
v_gene: TRBV6-6

CDR3aa: CASSSGQVYEQYF
abundance: -
v_gene: TRBV5-1

CDR3aa: CASSWGGNQPQHF
abundance: -
v_gene: TRBV5-4

CDR3aa: CASSSPGQTTDTQYF
abundance: few
v_gene: TRBV11-2

CDR3aa: CASSPGQAPDGPEAFF
abundance: -
v_gene: TRBV5-4

CDR3aa: CASSFGDSHNYGYTF
abundance: -
v_gene: TRBV5-6

CDR3aa: CASSSGGGYGYTF
abundance: -
v_gene: TRBV28

CDR3aa: CASTFSTQPQHF
abundance: -
v_gene: TRBV28

CDR3aa: CASSPRTSGPGCEQFF
abundance: -
v_gene: TRBV23-1

CDR3aa: CASSFRETQYF
abundance: -
v_gene: TRBV5-6

CDR3aa: CASSPAGQGTDTQYF
abundance: -
v_gene: TRBV18

CDR3aa: CASSLEGGRYNYGYTF
abundance: few
v_gene: TRBV5-1

CDR3aa: CASSLAGHSTGELFF
abundance: few
v_gene: TRBV11-2

CDR3aa: CASNRYEQYF
abundance: few
v_gene: TRBV7-9

CDR3aa: CAWSVRSPLHF
abundance: -
v_gene: TRBV30

CDR3aa: CASTRDISYNEQFF
abundance: -
v_gene: TRBV6-1

CDR3aa: CASRMGTGQGDTQYF
abundance: few
v_gene: TRBV6-4

CDR3aa: CSAGGEQYF
abundance: few
v_gene: TRBV20-1

CDR3aa: CASRRAGTEAFF
abundance: -
v_gene: TRBV19

CDR3aa: CASSLGQERQPQHF
abundance: few
v_gene: TRBV28

CDR3aa: CALVGRGGEQYF
abundance: -
v_gene: TRBV30

CDR3aa: CASSLMTSGGSYNEQFF
abundance: few
v_gene: TRBV9

CDR3aa: CASSQTRSRTENYGYTF
abundance: -
v_gene: TRBV18

CDR3aa: CASSQGAGISYEQYF
abundance: -
v_gene: TRBV14

CDR3aa: CAWSSRGNQPQHF
abundance: few
v_gene: TRBV30